This T cell receptor beta chain was sequenced in a study of blood T cell repertoires in COVID-19. At the level of the study: Acute-phase and convalescent COVID-19 samples originated in the United States, Italy and Spain. Sources were T cells, B-cell-depleted T cells, or PBMCs; the material itself was cDNA or gDNA.

Study processing details: From reference gene primer amplification, estimates of nucleated cell counts were derived. Profiling relied on immunoSEQ multiplex PCR, and the TCRdb table lists in-frame clones only, not all of them. For V, J and clone size, that table is used; D and trimming come from the DNA. The table lists under 55,000 clones, about 90% of them singletons. Per the germline V gene, CDR1 is SEHNR and CDR2 is FQNEAQ (reference sequence). V trimming: 9 bases; J trimming: 3 bases; junction bases outside the gene matches: 10. The CDR3 is 14 amino acids. Material: peripheral blood. The receptor was isolated from a woman aged 80 or over with active COVID-19. This chain links TRBV7-9 with TRBJ2-7, with TRBD1 identical over 8 bases. This chain's CDR3 is CASTQDRVSYEQYF. The CDR3 region has the DNA TGTGCCAGTACCCAGGACAGGGTAAGCTACGAGCAGTACTTC.